One TCR beta chain is described in this entry. The germline V gene has CDR1 LGHNA and CDR2 YNFKEQ. CDR3 length equals 14 residues. The J segment lost 4 bases and the V segment lost 4 bases, leaving 2 bases of the junction unmatched. These data originate in a study of sequential checkpoint blockade in melanoma. Study details: First-line arms were nivolumab then ipilimumab, or the reverse, randomized 1:1.

Sequencing used immunoSEQ multiplex PCR; TCRdb keeps in-frame clones, though not all of them. The data hold approximately 9,000 clones, with roughly 72% observed a single time. Treatment reported: randomized to nivolumab then ipilimumab (arm A) or the reverse (arm B). DNA-damaging chemotherapy had not been given to any patient beforehand. V and J are TRBV4-2 and TRBJ1-2; 11 bases agree with TRBD1. This sequence was found in a human donor with melanoma. Sequencing was performed on CD8+ T cells sorted from blood (inferred from file names), taken from a patient given nivolumab and ipilimumab in sequence. The CDR3 protein is CASSPGTGGYGYTF. In nucleotides, the CDR3 is TGTGCCAGCAGCCCGGGGACAGGGGGCTATGGCTACACCTTC.